This T cell receptor (beta chain) emerged from a study of beta chain features in type 1 diabetes. Study at large: Cell yields, age and gender were similar between patients and healthy donors. The study examined about 110,000,000 sorted cells across all samples.

Per the germline V gene, CDR1 is SQVTM and CDR2 is ANQGSEA. The CDR3 is made up of 14 amino acids. With V trimmed by 3 bases and J by 6 bases, 7 bases remained unmatched. All of the isolated RNA was reverse transcribed, so expressed TCRB transcripts were sequenced. TCRdb's copy holds only in-frame clones and misses some; the assay was immunoSEQ multiplex PCR. The sample lists around 250,000 clones; around 26% were seen once. Based on CD45RO/CCR7/CD25/CD127/CD95/CD27, CD4+ regulatory, stem cell-like memory, naive and central memory cells were sorted. The rearrangement uses TRBV29-1 and TRBJ2-3, with 9 bases matching TRBD2. What was sequenced was central memory CD4+ T cells from blood. The TCR sequence derives from a young man in good health. In nucleotides, the CDR3 is TGCAGCGTTGACGGCGGGAGGGCCGGGGATACGCAGTATTTT. Translating gives CSVDGGRAGDTQYF.